The clone carrying this TCR beta chain appeared a few times. Its antigen is not identified. The sample originates from a study of cytotoxic CD8 clonotypes in ibrutinib-treated CLL. Study results and caveats: An increase in clonality occurred at ibrutinib response, followed by a return toward baseline at progression. Sample timing was unmatched between remission and later-progressing patients; lymph nodes unstudied. Public clonotypes, rarely seen, contracted or held steady on treatment.

Germline V lookup: CDR1 SGHRS, CDR2 YFSETQ. J lost 8 bases, V lost 4 bases, and 2 bases had no gene match. CDR3 size: 12 residues. Clones were read by immunoSEQ multiplex PCR, and TCRdb kept only the in-frame ones, dropping some. Seen here are 57,000 or so clones, approximately 50% observed once, and the top ten hold about 24%. This specimen consisted of PBMCs, obtained at disease progression, from a patient treated with ibrutinib. V is TRBV5-1 and J is TRBJ1-3; 8 bases line up with TRBD1. The sequence was obtained from a human donor with chronic lymphocytic leukemia. The CDR3 DNA is TGCGCCAGCAGCGGGACAGGCTACACCATATATTTT. Translated, it gives CASSGTGYTIYF.